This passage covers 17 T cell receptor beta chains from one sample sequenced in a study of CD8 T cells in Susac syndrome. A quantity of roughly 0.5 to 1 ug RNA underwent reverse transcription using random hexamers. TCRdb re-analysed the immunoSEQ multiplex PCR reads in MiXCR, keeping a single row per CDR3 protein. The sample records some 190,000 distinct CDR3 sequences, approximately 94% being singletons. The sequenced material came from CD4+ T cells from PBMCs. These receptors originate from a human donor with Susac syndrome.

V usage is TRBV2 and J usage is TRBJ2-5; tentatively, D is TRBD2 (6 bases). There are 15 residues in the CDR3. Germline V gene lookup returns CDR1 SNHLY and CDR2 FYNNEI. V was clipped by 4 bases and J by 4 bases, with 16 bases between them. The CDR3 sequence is CASSVRSGLSETQYF. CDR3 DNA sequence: TGTGCCAGCAGTGTCCGCAGCGGGTTATCAGAGACCCAGTACTTC.

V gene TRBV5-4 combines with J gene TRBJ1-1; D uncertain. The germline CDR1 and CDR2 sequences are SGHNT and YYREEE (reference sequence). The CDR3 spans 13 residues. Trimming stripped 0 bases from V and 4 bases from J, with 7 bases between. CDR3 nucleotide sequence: TGTGCCAGCAGCTTGGCTGACGGCACTGAAGCTTTCTTT. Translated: CASSLADGTEAFF.

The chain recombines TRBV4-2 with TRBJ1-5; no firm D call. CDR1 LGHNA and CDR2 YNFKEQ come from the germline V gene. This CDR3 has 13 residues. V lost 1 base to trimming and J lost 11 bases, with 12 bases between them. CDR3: CASSQARATAQHF. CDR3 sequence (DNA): TGTGCCAGCAGCCAAGCGAGGGCCACGGCCCAGCATTTT.

Here the CDR3 reads CAWSARQGLNTEAFF. Here the CDR3 DNA reads TGTGCCTGGAGTGCCAGACAGGGGTTGAACACTGAAGCTTTCTTT. This chain joins TRBV30 and TRBJ1-1; 8 nucleotides line up with TRBD1. Germline trimming cut 1 base from V and 0 bases from J; bases unmatched to any gene: 4. This CDR3 region has 15 residues. Germline assignment: CDR1 GTSNPN and CDR2 SVGIG (reference sequence).

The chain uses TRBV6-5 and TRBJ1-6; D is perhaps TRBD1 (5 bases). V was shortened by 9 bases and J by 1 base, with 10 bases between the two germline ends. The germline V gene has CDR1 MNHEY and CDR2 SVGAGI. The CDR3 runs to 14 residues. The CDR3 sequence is CASRGVSYNSPLHF. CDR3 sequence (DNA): TGTGCCAGTCGAGGGGTGTCCTATAATTCACCCCTCCACTTT.

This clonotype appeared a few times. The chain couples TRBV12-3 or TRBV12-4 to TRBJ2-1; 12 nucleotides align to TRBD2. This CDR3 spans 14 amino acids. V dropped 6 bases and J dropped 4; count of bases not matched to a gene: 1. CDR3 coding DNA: TGTGCCAGCAGGACTAGCGGGGGTTACAATGAGCAGTTCTTC. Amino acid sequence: CASRTSGGYNEQFF.

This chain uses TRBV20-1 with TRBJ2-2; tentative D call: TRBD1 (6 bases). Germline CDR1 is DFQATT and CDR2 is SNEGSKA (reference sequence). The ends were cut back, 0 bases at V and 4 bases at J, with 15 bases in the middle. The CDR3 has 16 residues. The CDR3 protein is CSARDRRQATTGELFF. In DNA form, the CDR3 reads TGCAGTGCTAGAGATCGGAGACAGGCGACCACCGGGGAGCTGTTTTTT.

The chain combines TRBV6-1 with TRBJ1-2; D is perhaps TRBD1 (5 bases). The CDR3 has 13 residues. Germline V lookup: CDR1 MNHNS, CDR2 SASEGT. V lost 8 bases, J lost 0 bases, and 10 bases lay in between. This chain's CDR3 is CASGTVANYGYTF. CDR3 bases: TGTGCCAGCGGGACGGTCGCTAACTATGGCTACACCTTC.

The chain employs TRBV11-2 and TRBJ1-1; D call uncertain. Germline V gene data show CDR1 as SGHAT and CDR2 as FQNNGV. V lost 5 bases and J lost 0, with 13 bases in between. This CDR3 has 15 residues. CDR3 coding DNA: TGTGCCAGCAGCCCACGGGCGGGGATGAACACTGAAGCTTTCTTT. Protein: CASSPRAGMNTEAFF.

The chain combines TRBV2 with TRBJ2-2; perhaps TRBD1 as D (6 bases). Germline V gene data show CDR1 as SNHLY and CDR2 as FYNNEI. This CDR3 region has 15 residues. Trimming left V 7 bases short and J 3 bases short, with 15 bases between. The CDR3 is CASTRSTGYTGELFF. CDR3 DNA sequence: TGTGCCAGCACCCGCTCCACAGGGTACACCGGGGAGCTGTTTTTT.

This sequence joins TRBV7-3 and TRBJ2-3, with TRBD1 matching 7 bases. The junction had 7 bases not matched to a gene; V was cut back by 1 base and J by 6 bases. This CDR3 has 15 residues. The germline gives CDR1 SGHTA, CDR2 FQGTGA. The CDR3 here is CASSLKTGLGDTQYF. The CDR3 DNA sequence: TGTGCCAGCAGCTTAAAGACAGGGCTAGGGGATACGCAGTATTTT. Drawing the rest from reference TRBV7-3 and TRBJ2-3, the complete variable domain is GAGVSQTPSNKVTEKGKYVELRCDPISGHTALYWYRQSLGQGPEFLIYFQGTGAADDSGLPNDRFFAVRPEGSVSTLKIQRTERGDSAVYLCASSLKTGLGDTQYFGPGTRLTVL.

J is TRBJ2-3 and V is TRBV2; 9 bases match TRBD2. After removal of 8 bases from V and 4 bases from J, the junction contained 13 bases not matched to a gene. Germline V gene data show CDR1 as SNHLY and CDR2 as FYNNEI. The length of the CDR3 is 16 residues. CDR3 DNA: TGTGCCAGCGCAGGACTAGCGCCTCGCTTGGCAGATACGCAGTATTTT. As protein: CASAGLAPRLADTQYF.

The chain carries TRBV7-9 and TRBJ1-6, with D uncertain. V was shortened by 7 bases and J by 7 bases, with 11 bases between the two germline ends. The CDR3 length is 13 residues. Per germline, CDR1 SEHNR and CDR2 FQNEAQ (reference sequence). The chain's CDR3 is CASTPTDNSPLHF. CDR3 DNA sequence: TGTGCCAGCACCCCCACGGACAATTCACCCCTCCACTTT.

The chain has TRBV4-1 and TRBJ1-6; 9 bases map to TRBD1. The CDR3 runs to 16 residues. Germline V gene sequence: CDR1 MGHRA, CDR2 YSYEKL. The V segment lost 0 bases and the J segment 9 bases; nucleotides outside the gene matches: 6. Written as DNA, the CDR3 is TGCGCCAGCAGCCAAGACGCGGGACAGGGCGTTTCACCCCTCCACTTT. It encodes CASSQDAGQGVSPLHF.

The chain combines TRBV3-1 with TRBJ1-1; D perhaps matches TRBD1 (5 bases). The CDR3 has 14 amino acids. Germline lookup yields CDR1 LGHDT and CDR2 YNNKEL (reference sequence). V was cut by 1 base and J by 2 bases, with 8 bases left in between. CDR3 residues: CASSQGGINTEAFF. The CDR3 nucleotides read TGTGCCAGCAGCCAAGGGGGGATCAACACTGAAGCTTTCTTT.

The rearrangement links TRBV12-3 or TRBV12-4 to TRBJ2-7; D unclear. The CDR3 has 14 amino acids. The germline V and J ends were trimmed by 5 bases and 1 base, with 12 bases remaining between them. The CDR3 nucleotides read TGTGCCAGCAGTCGGGCAGGAGATTCCTACGAGCAGTACTTC. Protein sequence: CASSRAGDSYEQYF.

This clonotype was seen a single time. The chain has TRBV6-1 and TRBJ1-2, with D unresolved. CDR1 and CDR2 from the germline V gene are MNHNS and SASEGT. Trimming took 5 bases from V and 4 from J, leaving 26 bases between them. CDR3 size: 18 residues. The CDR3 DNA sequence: TGTGCCAGCAGTCCTGTGGGAACTCTGGCTTTGGGGAGCTATGGCTACACCTTC. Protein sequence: CASSPVGTLALGSYGYTF.